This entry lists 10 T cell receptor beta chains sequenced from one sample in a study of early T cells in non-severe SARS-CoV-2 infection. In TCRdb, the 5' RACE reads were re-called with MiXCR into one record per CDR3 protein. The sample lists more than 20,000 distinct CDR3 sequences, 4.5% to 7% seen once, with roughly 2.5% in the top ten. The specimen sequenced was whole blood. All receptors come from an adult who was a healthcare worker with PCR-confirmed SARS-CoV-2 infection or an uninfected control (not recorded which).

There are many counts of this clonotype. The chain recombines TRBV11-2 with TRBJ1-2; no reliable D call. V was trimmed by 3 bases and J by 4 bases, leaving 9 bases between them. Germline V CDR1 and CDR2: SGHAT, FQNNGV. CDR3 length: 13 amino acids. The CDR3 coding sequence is TGTGCCAGCAGCTTTACAGAGACCTATGGCTACACCTTC. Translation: CASSFTETYGYTF.

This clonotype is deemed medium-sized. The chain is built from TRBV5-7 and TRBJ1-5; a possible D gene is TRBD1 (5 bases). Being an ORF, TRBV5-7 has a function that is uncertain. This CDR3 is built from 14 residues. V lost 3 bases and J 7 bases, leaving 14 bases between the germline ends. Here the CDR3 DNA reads TGTGCCAGCAGCTCGTCATGCCCAGGGCAGCCCCAGCATTTT. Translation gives CASSSSCPGQPQHF.

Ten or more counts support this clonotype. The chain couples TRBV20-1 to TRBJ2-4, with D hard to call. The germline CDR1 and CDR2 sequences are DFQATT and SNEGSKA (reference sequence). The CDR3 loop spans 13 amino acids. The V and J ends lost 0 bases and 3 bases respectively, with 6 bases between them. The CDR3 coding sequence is TGCAGTGCTAGAGAGGGCGGCAAAAACATTCAGTACTTC. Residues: CSAREGGKNIQYF.

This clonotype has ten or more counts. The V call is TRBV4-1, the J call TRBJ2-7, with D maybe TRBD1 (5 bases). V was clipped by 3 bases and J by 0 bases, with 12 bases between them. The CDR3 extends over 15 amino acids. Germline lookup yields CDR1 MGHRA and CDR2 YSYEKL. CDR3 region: CASSHPTGISYEQYF. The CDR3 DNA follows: TGCGCCAGCAGCCACCCCACAGGAATCTCCTACGAGCAGTACTTC.

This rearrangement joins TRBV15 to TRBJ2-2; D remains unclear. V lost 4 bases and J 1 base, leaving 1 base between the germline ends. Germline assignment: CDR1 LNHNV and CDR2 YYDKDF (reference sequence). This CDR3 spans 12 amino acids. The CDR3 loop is CATSMNTGELFF. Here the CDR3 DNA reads TGTGCCACCAGCATGAACACCGGGGAGCTGTTTTTT. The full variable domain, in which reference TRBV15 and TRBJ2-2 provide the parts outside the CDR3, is DAMVIQNPRYQVTQFGKPVTLSCSQTLNHNVMYWYQQKSSQAPKLLFHYYDKDFNNEADTPDNFQSRRPNTSFCFLDIRSPGLGDTAMYLCATSMNTGELFFGEGSRLTVL.

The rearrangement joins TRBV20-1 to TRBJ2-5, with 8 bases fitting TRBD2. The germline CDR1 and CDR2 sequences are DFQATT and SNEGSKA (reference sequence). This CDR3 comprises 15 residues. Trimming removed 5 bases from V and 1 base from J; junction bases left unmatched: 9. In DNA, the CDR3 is TGCAGTGCTTACCCAGCGGGGGTCTCCCAAGAGACCCAGTACTTC. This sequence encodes CSAYPAGVSQETQYF.

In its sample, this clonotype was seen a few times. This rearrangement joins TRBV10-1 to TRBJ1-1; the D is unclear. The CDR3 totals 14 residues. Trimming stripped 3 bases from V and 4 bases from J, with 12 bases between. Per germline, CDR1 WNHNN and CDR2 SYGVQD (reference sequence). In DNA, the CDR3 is TGCGCCAGCAGTGAATACGAAGGAAGCACTGAAGCTTTCTTT. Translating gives CASSEYEGSTEAFF.

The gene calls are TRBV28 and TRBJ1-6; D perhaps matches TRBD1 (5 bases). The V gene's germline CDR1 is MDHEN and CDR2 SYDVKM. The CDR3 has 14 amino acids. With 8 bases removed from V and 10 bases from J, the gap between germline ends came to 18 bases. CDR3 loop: CASEGTGLSSPLHF. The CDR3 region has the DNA TGTGCCAGCGAGGGAACAGGACTTAGCTCACCCCTCCACTTT.

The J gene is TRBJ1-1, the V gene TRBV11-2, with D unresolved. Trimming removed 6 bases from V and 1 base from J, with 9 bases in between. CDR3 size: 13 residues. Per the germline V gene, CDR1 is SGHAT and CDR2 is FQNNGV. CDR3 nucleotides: TGTGCCAGCAGGGGAAGCCCGAACACTGAAGCTTTCTTT. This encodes CASRGSPNTEAFF.

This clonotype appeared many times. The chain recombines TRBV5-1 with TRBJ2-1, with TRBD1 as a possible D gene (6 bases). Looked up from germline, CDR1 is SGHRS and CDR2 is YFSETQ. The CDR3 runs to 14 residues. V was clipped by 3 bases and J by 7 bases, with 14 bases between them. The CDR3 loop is CASSSGRRGNEQFF. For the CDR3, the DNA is TGCGCCAGCAGCTCTGGCCGCAGGGGAAATGAGCAGTTCTTC.